This T cell receptor beta chain was sequenced in a study of cytomegalovirus exposure and HLA in healthy donors. The overall study: Ancestry clustering placed roughly 86% of some 400 genotyped donors in the Caucasian-associated cluster.

Trimming cost V 0 bases and J 4 bases, with 9 bases left between them. Per germline, CDR1 KGHSH and CDR2 LQKENI. This CDR3 comprises 14 residues. The primer mix had 60 Vbeta and 13 Jbeta primers. Clones were sequenced by immunoSEQ multiplex PCR, and TCRdb holds only the in-frame ones, with some missing. This sample has tens of thousands of clones, with approximately 81% found just once. This sequence was found in a girl aged 2-10 years in good health and CMV-seropositive. V usage is TRBV18 and J usage is TRBJ1-2; D call uncertain. Sequencing was done on a sample of PBMCs. The CDR3 spells CASSPPEDLYGYTF. The CDR3 DNA sequence: TGTGCCAGCTCACCACCAGAGGATCTCTATGGCTACACCTTC.